These 11 T cell receptor beta chains were sequenced from one sample in a study of blood T cell repertoires in COVID-19. Method: immunoSEQ multiplex PCR; TCRdb's copy keeps in-frame clones and lacks some. The profile shows 150,000 to 200,000 clones, 75% to 80% of them singletons. Input material: peripheral blood. These receptors were taken from a woman aged 70-85 years with acute or convalescent COVID-19.

The genes are TRBV6-2 or TRBV6-3 and TRBJ2-3; perhaps TRBD1 as D (6 bases). This CDR3 is 16 amino acids long. Trimming left V 5 bases short and J 2 bases short, with 17 bases between. Germline V gene lookup returns CDR1 MNHEY and CDR2 SVGEGT. Here the CDR3 DNA reads TGTGCCAGCAGTCCACGGACAGTGAAACTCACAGATACGCAGTATTTT. This gives the protein CASSPRTVKLTDTQYF.

This clone appeared many times. J is TRBJ1-2 and V is TRBV14, with a possible D match to TRBD1 (6 bases). Germline values: CDR1 SGHDN, CDR2 FVKESK. The ends were cut back, 6 bases at V and 7 bases at J, with 15 bases in the middle. The CDR3 length is 13 residues. The CDR3 nucleotides read TGTGCCAGCAGTATACAGGGACTAGTTGGCTACACCTTC. This encodes CASSIQGLVGYTF.

This clone was seen a handful of times. The chain carries TRBV2 and TRBJ1-2; TRBD1 might be the D (6 bases). With 5 bases removed from V and 8 bases from J, the gap between germline ends came to 21 bases. Germline V lookup: CDR1 SNHLY, CDR2 FYNNEI. This CDR3 comprises 15 residues. CDR3 DNA sequence: TGTGCCAGCAGTCAGGCAGGGGCTCGGCTTGGAGGCTACACCTTC. This gives the protein CASSQAGARLGGYTF.

The chain is built from TRBV10-3 and TRBJ2-1, with 8 bases aligning to TRBD1. CDR3 size: 14 residues. V lost 4 bases, J lost 6 bases, and 5 bases stayed unmatched. Germline assignment: CDR1 ENHRY and CDR2 SYGVKD. CDR3 DNA: TGTGCCATCAGTGCTGACAGGGGACGCAATGAGCAGTTCTTC. This translates into CAISADRGRNEQFF.

This clone was counted once. This chain links TRBV7-9 with TRBJ2-1, with unresolved D. The CDR3 spans 11 residues. The ends were cut back, 2 bases at V and 10 bases at J, with 6 bases in the middle. The germline V gene has CDR1 SEHNR and CDR2 FQNEAQ (reference sequence). The CDR3 is CASSLLEEQFF. The CDR3 region has the DNA TGTGCCAGCAGCTTATTGGAGGAGCAGTTCTTC.

This clone was detected once. This chain joins TRBV6-5 and TRBJ2-1; the match to TRBD2 covers 12 bases. CDR1 is MNHEY and CDR2 is SVGAGI in the germline V gene. Trimming at V came to 8 bases and at J to 8 bases, leaving 7 bases not matched to a gene. The CDR3 runs to 14 residues. The CDR3 loop is CASSRLAGEDEQFF. For the CDR3, the DNA is TGTGCCAGCTCCCGACTAGCGGGGGAGGATGAGCAGTTCTTC.

V and J are TRBV7-8 and TRBJ2-5; 7 bases are shared with TRBD1. Losses at the gene ends were 2 bases for V and 0 bases for J; bases not matched to a gene: 6. The CDR3 length is 16 residues. Germline CDR1 is SGHVS and CDR2 is FQNEAQ. CDR3 DNA: TGTGCCAGCAGCTTAACGGGACAGAGAAACCAAGAGACCCAGTACTTC. Amino acid sequence: CASSLTGQRNQETQYF.

The chain carries TRBV7-9 and TRBJ2-5; a possible D gene is TRBD2 (6 bases). In germline, CDR1 is SEHNR, CDR2 FQNEAQ (reference sequence). This CDR3 contains 14 residues. Trimming cost V 1 base and J 5 bases, with 11 bases left between them. CDR3 bases: TGTGCCAGCAGCTTAGGCGGGACTGGGGAGACCCAGTACTTC. Protein sequence: CASSLGGTGETQYF.

This chain connects TRBV5-1 to TRBJ1-4; TRBD1 might be the D (5 bases). V lost 4 bases to trimming and J lost 2 bases, with 15 bases between them. The germline CDR1 and CDR2 sequences are SGHRS and YFSETQ. CDR3 length equals 16 residues. This CDR3 reads CASSPRQSPTNEKLFF. In DNA, the CDR3 is TGCGCCAGCAGCCCGCGACAGTCGCCGACTAATGAAAAACTGTTTTTT.

V is TRBV19 and J is TRBJ1-4, with TRBD1 matching over 8 bases. Trimming cost V 5 bases and J 6 bases; bases outside gene matches: 5. The CDR3 is 14 amino acids. The germline V gene has CDR1 LNHDA and CDR2 SQIVND (reference sequence). Here the CDR3 reads CASSLRQGYEKLFF. As DNA, the CDR3 is TGTGCCAGTAGTCTAAGACAGGGGTATGAAAAACTGTTTTTT.

The chain has TRBV30 and TRBJ2-7; no firm D call. The length of the CDR3 is 12 residues. Germline CDR1 and CDR2: GTSNPN and SVGIG (reference sequence). V dropped 1 base and J dropped 6 bases, with 10 bases sitting between them. CDR3 sequence reads: CAWSAPRIEQYF. For the CDR3, the DNA is TGTGCCTGGAGTGCTCCCCGTATCGAGCAGTACTTC.